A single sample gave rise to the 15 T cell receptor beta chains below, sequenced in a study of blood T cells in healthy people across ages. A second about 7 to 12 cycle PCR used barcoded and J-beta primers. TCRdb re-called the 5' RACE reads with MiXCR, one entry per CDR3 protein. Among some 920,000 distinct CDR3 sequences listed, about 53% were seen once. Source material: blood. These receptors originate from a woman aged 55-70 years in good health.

In nucleotides, the CDR3 is TGTGCCAGCAGTTTAATCGCATTCGACAGGGGAATTCAGCCCCAGCATTTT. Its protein product is CASSLIAFDRGIQPQHF. The chain recombines TRBV12-3 or TRBV12-4 with TRBJ1-5; 8 nucleotides agree with TRBD1. The V gene end was trimmed by 2 bases and the J gene end by 6 bases; junction bases not matched to a gene: 12. The CDR3 is 17 amino acids.

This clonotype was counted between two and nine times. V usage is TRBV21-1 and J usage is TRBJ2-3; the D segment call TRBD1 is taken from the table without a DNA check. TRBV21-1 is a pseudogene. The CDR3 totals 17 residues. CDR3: CASSKEATGPSTDTQYF. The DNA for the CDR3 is TGTGCCAGCAGCAAAGAGGCGACAGGTCCTAGCACAGATACGCAGTATTTT.

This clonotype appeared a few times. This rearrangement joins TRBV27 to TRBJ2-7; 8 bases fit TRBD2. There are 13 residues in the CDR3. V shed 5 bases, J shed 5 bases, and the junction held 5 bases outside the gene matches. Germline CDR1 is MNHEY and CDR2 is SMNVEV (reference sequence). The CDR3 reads CASSRREGDEQYF. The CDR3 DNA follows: TGTGCCAGCAGTCGCCGGGAGGGTGACGAGCAGTACTTC.

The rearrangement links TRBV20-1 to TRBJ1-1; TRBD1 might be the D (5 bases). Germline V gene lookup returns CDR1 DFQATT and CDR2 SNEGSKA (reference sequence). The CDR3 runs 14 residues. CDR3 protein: CSLPRPGGSAEAFF. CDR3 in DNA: TGCAGCCTTCCCCGGCCGGGGGGAAGTGCTGAAGCTTTCTTT.

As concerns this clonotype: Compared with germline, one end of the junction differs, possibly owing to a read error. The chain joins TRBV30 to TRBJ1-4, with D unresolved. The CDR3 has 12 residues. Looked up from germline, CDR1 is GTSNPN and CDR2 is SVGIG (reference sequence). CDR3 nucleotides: TGTGCCGGGAGACCAACTAATGAAAAACTGTTTTTT. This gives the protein CAGRPTNEKLFF.

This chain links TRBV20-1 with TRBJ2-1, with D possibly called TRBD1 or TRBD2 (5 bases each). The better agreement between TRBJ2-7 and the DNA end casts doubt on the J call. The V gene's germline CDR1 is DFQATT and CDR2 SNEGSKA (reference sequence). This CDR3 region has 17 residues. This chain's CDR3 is CSATDSTGRSSYNEQYF. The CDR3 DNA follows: TGCAGTGCTACCGACTCAACGGGGCGGAGCTCCTACAATGAGCAGTACTTC.

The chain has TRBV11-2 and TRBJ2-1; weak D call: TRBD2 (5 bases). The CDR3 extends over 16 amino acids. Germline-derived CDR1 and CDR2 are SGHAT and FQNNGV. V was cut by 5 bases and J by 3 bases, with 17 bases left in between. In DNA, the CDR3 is TGTGCCAGCAGCGACTTGGGAGATACCCACTACAATGAGCAGTTCTTC. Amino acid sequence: CASSDLGDTHYNEQFF.

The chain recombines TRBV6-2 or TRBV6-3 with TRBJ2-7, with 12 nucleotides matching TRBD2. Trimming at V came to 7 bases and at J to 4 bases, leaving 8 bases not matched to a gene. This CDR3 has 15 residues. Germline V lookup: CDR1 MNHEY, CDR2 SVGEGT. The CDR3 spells CASTYPGLAGYEQYF. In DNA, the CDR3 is TGTGCCAGCACCTACCCGGGACTAGCGGGTTACGAGCAGTACTTC.

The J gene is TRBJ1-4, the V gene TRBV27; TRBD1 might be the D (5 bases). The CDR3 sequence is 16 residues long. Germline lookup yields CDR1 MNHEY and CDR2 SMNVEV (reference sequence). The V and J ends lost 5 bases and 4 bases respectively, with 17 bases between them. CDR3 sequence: CASSNHQTAYNEKLFF. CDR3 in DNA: TGTGCCAGCAGTAATCACCAGACAGCCTATAATGAAAAACTGTTTTTT.

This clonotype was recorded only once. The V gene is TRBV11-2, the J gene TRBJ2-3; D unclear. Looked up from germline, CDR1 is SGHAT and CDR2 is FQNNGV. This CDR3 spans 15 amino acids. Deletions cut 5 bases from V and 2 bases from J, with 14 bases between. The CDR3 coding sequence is TGTGCCAGCAGCCCTCGATGGGCTGACACAGATACGCAGTATTTT. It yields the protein CASSPRWADTDTQYF.

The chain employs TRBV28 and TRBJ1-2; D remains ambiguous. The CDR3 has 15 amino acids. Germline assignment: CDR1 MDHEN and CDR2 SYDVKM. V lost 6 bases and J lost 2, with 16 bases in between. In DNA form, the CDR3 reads TGTGCCAGCAGCCCCGGACCTTTATTAAACTATGGCTACACCTTC. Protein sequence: CASSPGPLLNYGYTF.

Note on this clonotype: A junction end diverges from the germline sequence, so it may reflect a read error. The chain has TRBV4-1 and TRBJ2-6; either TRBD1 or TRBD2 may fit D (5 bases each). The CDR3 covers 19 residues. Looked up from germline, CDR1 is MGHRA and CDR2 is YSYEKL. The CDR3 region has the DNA TGCGCCGGCAGCCAAGATCGAGGGGCCGCTATCTCTGGGGCCAACGTCCTGACTTTC. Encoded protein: CAGSQDRGAAISGANVLTF.

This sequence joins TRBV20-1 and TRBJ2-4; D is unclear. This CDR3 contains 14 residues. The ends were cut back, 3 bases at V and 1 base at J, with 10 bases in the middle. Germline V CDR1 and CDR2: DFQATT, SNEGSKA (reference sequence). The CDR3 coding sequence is TGCAGTGCTAGTGAGCAATTGGCCAAAAACATTCAGTACTTC. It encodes CSASEQLAKNIQYF.

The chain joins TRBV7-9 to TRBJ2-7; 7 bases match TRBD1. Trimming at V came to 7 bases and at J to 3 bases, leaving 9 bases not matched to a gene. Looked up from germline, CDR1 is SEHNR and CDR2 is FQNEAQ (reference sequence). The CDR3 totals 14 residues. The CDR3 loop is CASNVGQPDYEQYF. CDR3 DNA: TGTGCCAGCAACGTGGGACAGCCAGACTACGAGCAGTACTTC.

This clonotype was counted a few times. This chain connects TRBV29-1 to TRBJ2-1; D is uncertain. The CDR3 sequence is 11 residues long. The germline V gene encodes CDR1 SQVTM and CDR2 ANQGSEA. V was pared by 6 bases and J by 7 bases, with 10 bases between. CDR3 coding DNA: TGCAGCGTCATAGGCTCTAATGAGCAGTTCTTC. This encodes CSVIGSNEQFF.